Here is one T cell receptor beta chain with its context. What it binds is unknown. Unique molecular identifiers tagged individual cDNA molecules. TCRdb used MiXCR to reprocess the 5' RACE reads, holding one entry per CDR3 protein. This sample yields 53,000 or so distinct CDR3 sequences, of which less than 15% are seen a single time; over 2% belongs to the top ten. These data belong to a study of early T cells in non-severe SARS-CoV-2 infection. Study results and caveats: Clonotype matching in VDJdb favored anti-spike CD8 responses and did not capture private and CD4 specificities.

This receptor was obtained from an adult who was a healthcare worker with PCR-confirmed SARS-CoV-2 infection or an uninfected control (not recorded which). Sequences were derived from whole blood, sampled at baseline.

CDR3 nucleotide sequence: TGTGCCAGTAGCCACATCGGACAGGGGGCGAGGACTGAAGCTTTCTTT. This sequence encodes CASSHIGQGARTEAFF. The gene calls are TRBV19 and TRBJ1-1, with 11 nucleotides matching TRBD1. The junction had 11 bases not matched to a gene; V was cut back by 6 bases and J by 5 bases. Germline loops: CDR1 LNHDA, CDR2 SQIVND (reference sequence). This CDR3 contains 16 residues. Using reference TRBV19 and TRBJ1-1 for the parts outside the CDR3, the full variable domain is DGGITQSPKYLFRKEGQNVTLSCEQNLNHDAMYWYRQDPGQGLRLIYYSQIVNDFQKGDIAEGYSVSREKKESFPLTVTSAQKNPTAFYLCASSHIGQGARTEAFFGQGTRLTVV.